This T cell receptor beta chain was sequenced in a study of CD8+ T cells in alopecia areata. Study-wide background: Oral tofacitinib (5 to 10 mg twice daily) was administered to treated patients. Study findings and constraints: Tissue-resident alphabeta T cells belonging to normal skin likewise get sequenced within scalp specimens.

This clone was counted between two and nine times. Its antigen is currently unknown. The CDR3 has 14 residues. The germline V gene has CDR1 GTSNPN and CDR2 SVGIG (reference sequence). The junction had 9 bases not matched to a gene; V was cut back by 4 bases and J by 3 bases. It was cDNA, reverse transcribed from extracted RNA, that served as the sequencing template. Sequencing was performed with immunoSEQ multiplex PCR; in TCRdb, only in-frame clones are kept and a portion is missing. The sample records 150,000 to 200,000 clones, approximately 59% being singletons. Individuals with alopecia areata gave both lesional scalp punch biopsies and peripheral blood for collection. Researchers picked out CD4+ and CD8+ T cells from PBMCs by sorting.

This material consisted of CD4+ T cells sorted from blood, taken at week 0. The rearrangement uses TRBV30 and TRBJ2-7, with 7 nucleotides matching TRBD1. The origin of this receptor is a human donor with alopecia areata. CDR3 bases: TGTGCCTGGACCCTTGAGACAGGGAACTACGAGCAGTACTTC. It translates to CAWTLETGNYEQYF.